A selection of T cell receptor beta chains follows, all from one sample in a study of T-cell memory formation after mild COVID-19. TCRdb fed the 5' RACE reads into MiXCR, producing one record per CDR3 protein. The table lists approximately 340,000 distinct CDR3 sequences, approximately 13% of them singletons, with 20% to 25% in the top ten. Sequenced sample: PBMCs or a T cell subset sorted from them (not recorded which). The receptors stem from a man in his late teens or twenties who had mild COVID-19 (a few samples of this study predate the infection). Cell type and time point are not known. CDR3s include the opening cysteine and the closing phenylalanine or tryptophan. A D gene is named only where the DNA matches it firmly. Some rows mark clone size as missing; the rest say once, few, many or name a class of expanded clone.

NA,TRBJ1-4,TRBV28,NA,CASRTGQGSNEKLFF,TGTGCCAGCAGGACGGGTCAGGGAAGTAATGAAAAACTGTTTTTT
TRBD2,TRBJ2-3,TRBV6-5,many,CASTTSGADTQYF,TGTGCCAGCACCACTAGCGGGGCAGATACGCAGTATTTT
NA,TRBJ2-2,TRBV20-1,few,CSARKDQNTGELFF,TGCAGTGCTAGGAAGGATCAGAACACCGGGGAGCTGTTTTTT
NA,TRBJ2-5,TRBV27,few,CASSLYGSETQYF,TGTGCCAGCAGTCTCTATGGTTCAGAGACCCAGTACTTC
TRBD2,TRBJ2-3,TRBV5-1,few,CASSFPSGGADDTQYF,TGCGCCAGCAGCTTCCCTAGCGGGGGGGCCGATGATACGCAGTATTTT
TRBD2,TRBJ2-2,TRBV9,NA,CASSRAGGPRAGELFF,TGTGCCAGCAGCCGAGCGGGGGGGCCGAGGGCCGGGGAGCTGTTTTTT
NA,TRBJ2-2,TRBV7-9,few,CASSATGTGELFF,TGTGCCAGCAGCGCCACGGGGACCGGGGAGCTGTTTTTT
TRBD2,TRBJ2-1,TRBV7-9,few,CASIRLAGGRGEQFF,TGTGCCAGCATCCGACTAGCGGGGGGCCGCGGGGAGCAGTTCTTC
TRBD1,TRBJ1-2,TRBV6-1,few,CASRGDRAPYGYTF,TGTGCCAGCAGGGGCGACAGGGCCCCCTATGGCTACACCTTC
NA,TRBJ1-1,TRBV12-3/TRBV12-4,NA,CATCGFNTEAFF,TGTGCCACCTGCGGGTTTAACACTGAAGCTTTCTTT
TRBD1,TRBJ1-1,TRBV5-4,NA,CASSASLQGSEAFF,TGTGCCAGCAGCGCATCCTTACAGGGGAGTGAAGCTTTCTTT
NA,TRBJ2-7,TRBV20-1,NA,CSARPLGYYEQYF,TGCAGTGCTAGGCCCCTAGGTTACTACGAGCAGTACTTC
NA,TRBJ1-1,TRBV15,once,CATNGGGRTEAFF,TGTGCCACCAACGGAGGGGGAAGGACTGAAGCTTTCTTT
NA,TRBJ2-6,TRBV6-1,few,CASSAPGVLGSGANVLTF,TGTGCCAGCAGTGCCCCCGGGGTACTCGGCTCTGGGGCCAACGTCCTGACTTTC
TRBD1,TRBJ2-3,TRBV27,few,CASSVEWTGLADTQYF,TGTGCCAGCAGTGTCGAATGGACAGGGTTGGCAGATACGCAGTATTTT
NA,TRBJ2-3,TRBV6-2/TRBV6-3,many,CASSPHAKGYDTDTQYF,TGTGCCAGCAGCCCCCACGCCAAGGGGTACGACACAGATACGCAGTATTTT
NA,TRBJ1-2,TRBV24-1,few,CATSDGDGYTF,TGTGCCACCAGTGATGGGGATGGCTACACCTTC
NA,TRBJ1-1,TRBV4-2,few,CASSQARGTTEAFF,TGTGCCAGCAGCCAAGCCAGGGGAACTACTGAAGCTTTCTTT
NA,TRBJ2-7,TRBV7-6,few,CASSPYLRSSYEQYF,TGTGCCAGCAGCCCCTACCTCAGGAGCTCCTACGAGCAGTACTTC
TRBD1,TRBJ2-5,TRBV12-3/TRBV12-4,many,CASSRQGELWKTQYF,TGTGCCAGCAGCCGACAGGGGGAGTTATGGAAGACCCAGTACTTC
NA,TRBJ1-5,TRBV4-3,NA,CASSQRRTDYSNQPQHF,TGCGCCAGCAGCCAACGACGGACGGATTATAGCAATCAGCCCCAGCATTTT
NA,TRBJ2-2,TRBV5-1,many,CASRDGDTGELFF,TGCGCCAGCAGAGATGGAGACACCGGGGAGCTGTTTTTT